This T cell receptor (beta chain) was captured by sequencing in a study of T cell responses to AZD1222 COVID-19 vaccine. This clone was counted a few times. Antigen: not known. Second doses at about 4 or about 12 weeks were pooled. The CDR3 has 15 amino acids. The V gene end was trimmed by 6 bases and the J gene end by 3 bases; junction bases not matched to a gene: 9. Germline CDR1 and CDR2: LNHDA and SQIVND (reference sequence). Sequencing was performed with immunoSEQ multiplex PCR; in TCRdb, only in-frame clones are kept and a portion is missing. Of some 74,000 clones in the sample, roughly nine tenths were seen once. Study results and caveats: Targets within unmutated variant regions were reportedly found for nearly half of spike-specific TCRs.

This material consisted of peripheral blood, taken 28 days after the second AZD1222 dose. This receptor was taken from an adult who received the AZD1222 COVID-19 vaccine. The chain employs TRBV19 and TRBJ2-7, with 9 positions matching TRBD2. The CDR3, as DNA: TGTGCCAGTAGCGTTCAAGCGGGAGGCCGCTACGAGCAGTACTTC. It specifies CASSVQAGGRYEQYF.